This TCR beta chain was captured in a study of blood T cell repertoires in COVID-19. Study-level background: The samples span acute and convalescent COVID-19 from the United States, Italy and Spain. T cells, B-cell-depleted T cells, or PBMCs supplied cDNA or gDNA.

The data were produced by immunoSEQ multiplex PCR, yet TCRdb's version contains in-frame clones alone and is incomplete. The sample shows around 140,000 clones, over 80% of them seen only once. This receptor was obtained from a woman in her forties or fifties with acute or convalescent COVID-19. Sequences were obtained from peripheral blood.

CDR3 protein: CASSQTPGGYGYTF. For the CDR3, the DNA is TGCGCCAGCAGCCAAACCCCCGGGGGGTATGGCTACACCTTC. The chain carries TRBV4-1 and TRBJ1-2, with a weak D call TRBD1 (5 bases). The V gene's germline CDR1 is MGHRA and CDR2 YSYEKL. The CDR3 has 14 residues. The ends were cut back, 2 bases at V and 5 bases at J, with 12 bases in the middle.